This T cell receptor beta chain was sequenced during a study of beta chain features in type 1 diabetes. In its sample, this clone was seen a few times. The antigen is unknown. CDR1 SQVTM and CDR2 ANQGSEA come from the germline V gene. The CDR3 extends over 13 amino acids. Between the trimmed V and J ends, which lost 7 bases and 6 bases, there was a span of 19 bases. Every isolated RNA sample was fully reverse transcribed, so sequencing captured expressed TCRB transcripts. Produced via immunoSEQ multiplex PCR; TCRdb's table is partial and in-frame only. Here the sample spans 350,000 to 400,000 clones, around 15% being singletons. Post-sort purity exceeded 95% for all sorted populations. Study conclusions and caveats: All four CD4+ subsets of Type 1 diabetes patients contained TCRB CDR3s that were moderately but significantly shorter.

This clonotype originated in a woman aged 18-29 years in good health. Sequencing input: naive CD4+ T cells from blood. V gene TRBV29-1 combines with J gene TRBJ2-7; D might be TRBD1 (5 bases). For the CDR3, the DNA is TGCAGCGCCGGGCCAGGAAAGGGGTCCGAGCAGTACTTC. Translated: CSAGPGKGSEQYF.